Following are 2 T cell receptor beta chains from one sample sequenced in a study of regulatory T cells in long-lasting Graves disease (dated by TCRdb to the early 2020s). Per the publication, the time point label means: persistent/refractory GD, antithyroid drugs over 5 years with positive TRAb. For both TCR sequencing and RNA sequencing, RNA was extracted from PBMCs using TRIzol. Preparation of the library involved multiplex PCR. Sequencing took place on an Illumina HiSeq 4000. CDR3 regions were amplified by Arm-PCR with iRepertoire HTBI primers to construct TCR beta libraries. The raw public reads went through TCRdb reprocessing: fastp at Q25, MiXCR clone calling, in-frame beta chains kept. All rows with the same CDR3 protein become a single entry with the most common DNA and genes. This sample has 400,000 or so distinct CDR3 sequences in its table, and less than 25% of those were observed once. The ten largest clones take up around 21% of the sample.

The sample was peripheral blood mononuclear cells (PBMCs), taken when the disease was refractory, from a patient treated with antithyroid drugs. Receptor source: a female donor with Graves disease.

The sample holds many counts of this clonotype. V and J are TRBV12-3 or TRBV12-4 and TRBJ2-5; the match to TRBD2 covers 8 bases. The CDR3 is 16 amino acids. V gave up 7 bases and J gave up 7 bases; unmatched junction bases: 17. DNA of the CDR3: TGTGCCAGCATCCCCCAAGGGGGACTAGGGTTAGGGACCCAGTACTTC. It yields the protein CASIPQGGLGLGTQYF.

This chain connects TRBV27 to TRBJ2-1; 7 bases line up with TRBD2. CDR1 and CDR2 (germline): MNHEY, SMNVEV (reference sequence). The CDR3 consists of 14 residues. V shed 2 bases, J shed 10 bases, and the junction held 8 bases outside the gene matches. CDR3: CASSLAGESQEQFF. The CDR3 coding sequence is TGTGCCAGCAGTTTAGCGGGAGAGTCCCAGGAGCAGTTCTTC.